What follows is one T cell receptor (beta chain) and its context. These data are taken from a study of blood T cell repertoires in COVID-19. Study-level information: T cells, B-cell-depleted T cells, or PBMCs provided the cDNA or gDNA that served as material.

In the original workflow: The assay estimated nucleated cells by amplifying reference gene primers. TCRdb's table, derived via immunoSEQ multiplex PCR, lists solely in-frame clones and lacks some. V and J calls and clone size are given by that table; D and trimming were obtained from the DNA. This sample has 300,000 to 400,000 clones; around 86% occur once, and the top ten carry 4% to 5%. V was shortened by 1 base and J by 4 bases, with 16 bases between the two germline ends. Germline values: CDR1 SGHTA, CDR2 FQGNSA. The CDR3 loop spans 16 amino acids. Allocation to cohorts depended on clinical history reported by the participants.

The TCR comes from a middle-aged woman with acute COVID-19. The rearrangement links TRBV7-2 to TRBJ1-2; D might be TRBD1 (6 bases). The sequenced sample was PBMCs or T cells enriched from blood (not recorded which). The CDR3 loop reads CASSLGGQHGRYGYTF. The CDR3 DNA follows: TGTGCCAGCAGCTTAGGGGGGCAACACGGTCGCTATGGCTACACCTTC.